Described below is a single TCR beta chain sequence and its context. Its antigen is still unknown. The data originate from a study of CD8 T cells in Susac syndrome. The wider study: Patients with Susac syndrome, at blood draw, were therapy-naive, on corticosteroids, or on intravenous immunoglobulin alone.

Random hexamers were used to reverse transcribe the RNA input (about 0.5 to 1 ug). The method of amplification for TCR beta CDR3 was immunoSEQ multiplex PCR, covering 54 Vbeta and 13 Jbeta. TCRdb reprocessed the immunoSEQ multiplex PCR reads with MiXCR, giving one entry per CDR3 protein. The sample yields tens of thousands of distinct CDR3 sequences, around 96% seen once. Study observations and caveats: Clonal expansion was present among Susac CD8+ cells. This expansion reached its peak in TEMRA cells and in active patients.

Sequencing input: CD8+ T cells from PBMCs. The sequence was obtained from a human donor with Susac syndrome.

CDR3 amino acids: CSVRGVAPRNEQFF. The CDR3 nucleotides are TGCAGCGTCAGGGGGGTCGCCCCTAGGAATGAGCAGTTCTTC. V and J are TRBV29-1 and TRBJ2-1, with D possibly matching TRBD1 (7 bases). Trimming pared 6 bases from V and 7 bases from J, leaving 19 bases between. This CDR3 contains 14 residues. From germline, CDR1 is SQVTM and CDR2 ANQGSEA.